A selection of T cell receptor beta chains follows, all from one sample in a study of control samples from healthy donors and cancer patients. TCRdb's table, derived via immunoSEQ multiplex PCR, lists solely in-frame clones and lacks some. The sample lists around 130,000 clones; about 88% were seen once. The sequenced material came from blood. These receptors originate from a man between 45 and 60 years old in good health. The CDR3 runs from the conserved cysteine through the conserved F or W. Each record gives: V gene, clone size, D gene, J gene, CDR3 DNA, CDR3 protein. The D gene is left open where the match is weak. Not all rows give a size; the values are once, few, many and, for expanded clones, a class.

v_gene: TRBV11-3
abundance: .
d_gene: TRBD2
j_gene: TRBJ2-1
CDR3nt: TGTGCCAGCAGCTTAGACAGGACTAGCGGGGGAGGAAATGAGCAGTTCTTC
CDR3aa: CASSLDRTSGGGNEQFF

v_gene: TRBV7-3
abundance: .
d_gene: .
j_gene: TRBJ1-5
CDR3nt: TGTGCCAGCAGCTTAGACGGGGGCGAGGATCAGCCCCAGCATTTT
CDR3aa: CASSLDGGEDQPQHF

v_gene: TRBV3-1/TRBV3-2
abundance: .
d_gene: .
j_gene: TRBJ2-7
CDR3nt: TGTGCCAGCGGAACTTACTCCTACGAGCAGTACTTC
CDR3aa: CASGTYSYEQYF

v_gene: TRBV5-4
abundance: .
d_gene: TRBD1
j_gene: TRBJ1-6
CDR3nt: TGTGCCAGCAGCTTGTTGGGACAGGGGAACCCCTGGGATTCACCCCTCCACTTT
CDR3aa: CASSLLGQGNPWDSPLHF

v_gene: TRBV4-2
abundance: .
d_gene: TRBD2
j_gene: TRBJ2-3
CDR3nt: TGTGCCAGCAGCCAAGGCGGGACTAGCGGGGGGGGTACGTATTTT
CDR3aa: CASSQGGTSGGGTYF

v_gene: TRBV5-1
abundance: .
d_gene: TRBD1
j_gene: TRBJ1-4
CDR3nt: TGCGCCAGCAGCGTCCGGACAGGTCAATCTGAAAAACTGTTTTTT
CDR3aa: CASSVRTGQSEKLFF

v_gene: TRBV10-2
abundance: many
d_gene: .
j_gene: TRBJ1-5
CDR3nt: TGCGCCAGCAGTGAGGGGGGCTATCAGCCCCAGCATTTT
CDR3aa: CASSEGGYQPQHF

v_gene: TRBV7-3
abundance: .
d_gene: TRBD1
j_gene: TRBJ2-1
CDR3nt: TGTGCCAGCAGCTTACAAACAGGGGTTGAGCAGTTCTTC
CDR3aa: CASSLQTGVEQFF

v_gene: TRBV11-2
abundance: .
d_gene: TRBD1
j_gene: TRBJ2-1
CDR3nt: TGTGCCAGCAGCTTCCCGGGACAGGGCCACAATGAGCAGTTCTTC
CDR3aa: CASSFPGQGHNEQFF

v_gene: TRBV7-8
abundance: .
d_gene: .
j_gene: TRBJ2-7
CDR3nt: TGTGCCAGCAGACTCGGGCCACCCTACGAGCAGTACTTC
CDR3aa: CASRLGPPYEQYF

v_gene: TRBV6-6
abundance: .
d_gene: TRBD2
j_gene: TRBJ2-3
CDR3nt: TGTGCCAGCAGTTACCGGGGGGGAAGAACAGATACGCAGTATTTT
CDR3aa: CASSYRGGRTDTQYF

v_gene: TRBV30
abundance: .
d_gene: .
j_gene: TRBJ2-1
CDR3nt: TGTGCCTGGAAACAGGGTGAGGTCAATGAGCAGTTCTTC
CDR3aa: CAWKQGEVNEQFF

v_gene: TRBV4-1
abundance: .
d_gene: .
j_gene: TRBJ1-1
CDR3nt: TGCGCCAGCAGCCAAGGGGACACAGGGTTGGGGGATGAAGCTTTCTTT
CDR3aa: CASSQGDTGLGDEAFF

v_gene: TRBV30
abundance: .
d_gene: .
j_gene: TRBJ2-1
CDR3nt: TGTGCCTGGAGATCGACAGCCCTGACGTCCTACAATGAGCAGTTCTTC
CDR3aa: CAWRSTALTSYNEQFF

v_gene: TRBV27
abundance: .
d_gene: .
j_gene: TRBJ2-7
CDR3nt: TGTGCCAGCAGTTTAGGAGGATACGAGCAGTACTTC
CDR3aa: CASSLGGYEQYF

v_gene: TRBV5-1
abundance: .
d_gene: .
j_gene: TRBJ1-5
CDR3nt: TGCGCCAGCAGCCCTATTCCCGGGGTAAATCAGCCCCAGCATTTT
CDR3aa: CASSPIPGVNQPQHF

v_gene: TRBV15
abundance: .
d_gene: .
j_gene: TRBJ2-2
CDR3nt: TGTGCCACCAGCAGAGATCAGAACACCGGGGAGCTGTTTTTT
CDR3aa: CATSRDQNTGELFF

v_gene: TRBV19
abundance: once
d_gene: .
j_gene: TRBJ1-2
CDR3nt: TGTGCCAGTAGCAACCTCCTGTCCCAGACAGTTGGCTACACCTTC
CDR3aa: CASSNLLSQTVGYTF

v_gene: TRBV12-5
abundance: .
d_gene: .
j_gene: TRBJ1-2
CDR3nt: TGTGCTAGTGGTCCAAGTGGGGGTGCTCAGGGCTACACCTTC
CDR3aa: CASGPSGGAQGYTF

v_gene: TRBV27
abundance: .
d_gene: TRBD2
j_gene: TRBJ2-7
CDR3nt: TGTGCCAGCCGAATTAAGAGGGCTAGCGGGGGCCCCTTCTCCTACGAGCAGTACTTC
CDR3aa: CASRIKRASGGPFSYEQYF

v_gene: TRBV11-2
abundance: .
d_gene: TRBD1
j_gene: TRBJ2-5
CDR3nt: TGTGCCAGCAGCCACCCCGGGACAGGGCAAGAGACCCAGTACTTC
CDR3aa: CASSHPGTGQETQYF

v_gene: TRBV4-1
abundance: .
d_gene: .
j_gene: TRBJ1-3
CDR3nt: TGCGCCAGCAGCCAAGACACCGACAGGCCCTCTGGAAACACCATATATTTT
CDR3aa: CASSQDTDRPSGNTIYF

v_gene: TRBV4-1
abundance: .
d_gene: .
j_gene: TRBJ2-7
CDR3nt: TGCGCCAGCAGCCAAGTAGCCTCTCGGGAGCAGTACTTC
CDR3aa: CASSQVASREQYF

v_gene: TRBV6-5
abundance: .
d_gene: TRBD1
j_gene: TRBJ2-7
CDR3nt: TGTGCCAGCAGTTTCAGGGACAGGGCGGCCTACGAGCAGTACTTC
CDR3aa: CASSFRDRAAYEQYF

v_gene: TRBV9
abundance: few
d_gene: .
j_gene: TRBJ2-1
CDR3nt: TGTGCCAGCAGCGTCTCGACCCACCGAGGTTACAATGAGCAGTTCTTC
CDR3aa: CASSVSTHRGYNEQFF

v_gene: TRBV5-1
abundance: .
d_gene: TRBD2
j_gene: TRBJ2-2
CDR3nt: TGCGCCAGCAGCTCGCCAGAGACTAGCGGGTCCGGGGAGCTGTTTTTT
CDR3aa: CASSSPETSGSGELFF

v_gene: TRBV27
abundance: .
d_gene: .
j_gene: TRBJ1-4
CDR3nt: TGTGCCAGCAGTTTACGCGGGGACTTTAATGAAAAACTGTTTTTT
CDR3aa: CASSLRGDFNEKLFF